These T cell receptor beta chains were read from a single sample in a study of cytomegalovirus exposure and HLA in healthy donors. Clones were sequenced by immunoSEQ multiplex PCR, and TCRdb holds only the in-frame ones, with some missing. The sample carries about 94,000 clones, around four fifths recorded once. Sequencing was performed on PBMCs. The receptors shown here come from a male donor in good health and CMV-seronegative. The CDR3 runs from the conserved cysteine through the conserved F or W. A D gene is named only where the DNA matches it firmly. Clone size appears in some rows only: once, few, many, or a class for an expanded clone.

TRBJ1-5,.,.,TRBV23-1,TGCGCCAGCAGTCAATTTAGACAGGCTAATCAGCCCCAGCATTTT,CASSQFRQANQPQHF
TRBJ2-6,.,.,TRBV28,TGTGCCAGCAGCCTACCCTCTGGGGCCAACGTCCTGACTTTC,CASSLPSGANVLTF
TRBJ2-1,once,.,TRBV6-5,TGTGCCAGCAGTTACTCCACCAGACAGGTCGGGGAGCAGTTCTTC,CASSYSTRQVGEQFF
TRBJ2-1,.,TRBD1,TRBV7-2,TGTGCCAGCAGCTCCGCCGGGACAGGGGGCGCGGGCTCCTACAATGAGCAGTTCTTC,CASSSAGTGGAGSYNEQFF
TRBJ1-1,.,.,TRBV7-9,TGTGCCAGCAGCACAACAGTGGAGGGCACTGAAGCTTTCTTT,CASSTTVEGTEAFF
TRBJ2-3,.,TRBD1,TRBV28,TGTGCCAGCAGCGGACTCGGGACAGTCACAGATACGCAGTATTTT,CASSGLGTVTDTQYF
TRBJ1-1,.,.,TRBV4-3,TGCGCCAGCAGCCAAGATGGGGGGGGAGGACCTGAAGCTTTCTTT,CASSQDGGGGPEAFF
TRBJ2-7,.,TRBD2,TRBV7-9,TGTGCCAGCAGCTTGCAAAGCGGGGTCCCTCCGGTGGAGTACTTC,CASSLQSGVPPVEYF
TRBJ1-4,.,TRBD1,TRBV6-6,TGTGCCAGCAGTTTAGGACAGGGCGACGGGAAACTGTTTTTT,CASSLGQGDGKLFF
TRBJ1-6,.,.,TRBV6-1,TGTGCCAGCAGTGGGGAGGGAATGAGCTCCTATAATTCACCCCTCCACTTT,CASSGEGMSSYNSPLHF
TRBJ1-6,few,TRBD1,TRBV7-9,TGTGCCAGCAGCACAGGGGGCGATTCACCCCTCCACTTT,CASSTGGDSPLHF
TRBJ2-3,.,TRBD2,TRBV19,TGTGCCAGTAATACCCCCCTGGGCGGGGGGGCCGTTCCCACAGATACGCAGTATTTT,CASNTPLGGGAVPTDTQYF
TRBJ1-1,.,.,TRBV5-1,TGCGCCAGCAGCTTGGGAATAGTAGATGCGTTTAACACTGAAGCTTTCTTT,CASSLGIVDAFNTEAFF
TRBJ2-3,.,TRBD2,TRBV9,TGTGCCAGCAGCCCCGGGACTAGCGGAGGAGATACGCAGTATTTT,CASSPGTSGGDTQYF
TRBJ1-5,.,TRBD1,TRBV10-3,TGTGCCATCAGTTCCGGGACAGGGAATCAGCCCCAGCATTTT,CAISSGTGNQPQHF
TRBJ2-2,.,.,TRBV29-1,TGCAGCGTTGAAGATAATGAGGGGGCGAACACCGGGGAGCTGTTTTTT,CSVEDNEGANTGELFF
TRBJ1-1,.,TRBD1,TRBV28,TGTGCCAGCAGTTTATTGGTTTCCGGACAGGGGATTGCGGGCACTGAAGCTTTCTTT,CASSLLVSGQGIAGTEAFF
TRBJ1-4,.,.,TRBV18,TGTGCCAGCTCACCCAAGGGGGGGACGTCTAATGAAAAACTGTTTTTT,CASSPKGGTSNEKLFF
TRBJ1-2,.,.,TRBV6-5,TGTGCCAGCACCGAACTACAGGGAATTGATGGCTACACCTTC,CASTELQGIDGYTF
TRBJ2-2,.,TRBD2,TRBV7-7,TGTGCCAGCAGCTCACTAGCGGGCCTTACCGGGGAGCTGTTTTTT,CASSSLAGLTGELFF
TRBJ2-2,.,TRBD2,TRBV5-1,TGCGCCAGCGGCATCACTAGCGGTTCGAACACCGGGGAGCTGTTTTTT,CASGITSGSNTGELFF
TRBJ2-7,.,.,TRBV6-5,TGTGCCACCATTCCCAGGGAAGCGAGCGAGCAGTACTTC,CATIPREASEQYF
TRBJ2-7,.,TRBD1,TRBV9,TGTGCCAGCAGCACGGGGGGGGGACAGGGGGCGAAGGAGCAGTACTTC,CASSTGGGQGAKEQYF
TRBJ2-3,.,.,TRBV7-2,TGTGCCAGCAGATTTCCGGACAGTTCGACGCAGTATTTT,CASRFPDSSTQYF
TRBJ2-7,.,.,TRBV27,TGTGCCAGCAGTCTTTATAGGGTAAACAGGGCATCTCGAATCTACGAGCAGTACTTC,CASSLYRVNRASRIYEQYF
TRBJ1-2,.,.,TRBV7-2,TGTGCCAGCACCCGGCAGGACTGGGTATATGGCTACACCTTC,CASTRQDWVYGYTF
TRBJ2-5,once,TRBD2,TRBV19,TGTGCCAGTAGTTCCCGAACGACTAGCGGAGGGGGGGAGACCCAGTACTTC,CASSSRTTSGGGETQYF
TRBJ2-7,.,TRBD1,TRBV19,TGTGCCAGCAAGAAATTCTGGGACAGCCACGAGCAGTACTTC,CASKKFWDSHEQYF
TRBJ2-3,few,TRBD2,TRBV11-3,TGTGCCAGCAGCCCTCGACTAGCGGGGGGCGGAGGCACAGATACGCAGTATTTT,CASSPRLAGGGGTDTQYF
TRBJ2-5,.,.,TRBV18,TGTGCCAGCTCACCACGTATGGCAGGGCCCCAAGAGACCCAGTACTTC,CASSPRMAGPQETQYF
TRBJ2-3,once,TRBD2,TRBV7-7,TGTGCCAGCAGCCCGACTAGCGGTCCTAGAGATACGCAGTATTTT,CASSPTSGPRDTQYF
TRBJ2-1,.,TRBD2,TRBV4-1,TGCGCCAGCAGCCAGCCCCGACTAGCTAGGGGCAAGTTCAATGAGCAGTTCTTC,CASSQPRLARGKFNEQFF
TRBJ2-1,few,TRBD2,TRBV14,TGTGCCAGCAGCGAAGAGTGGGTGGCTAGCGGGAGGGGTGAGCAGTTCTTC,CASSEEWVASGRGEQFF
TRBJ2-1,.,.,TRBV10-3,TGTGCCACCGGCGTCCTAGGCAATGAGCAGTTCTTC,CATGVLGNEQFF
TRBJ1-2,few,.,TRBV30,TGTGCCTGGAGTGTTAGGCGGGGATACAGTAGGGACTATGGCTACACCTTC,CAWSVRRGYSRDYGYTF
TRBJ2-5,few,TRBD1,TRBV7-2,TGTGCCAGCAGACCGGGACAGGGGAGGTCCCAAGAGACCCAGTACTTC,CASRPGQGRSQETQYF
TRBJ2-3,.,.,TRBV4-3,TGCGCCAGCAGCCAAGGGGCCGAGAGCACAGATACGCAGTATTTT,CASSQGAESTDTQYF
TRBJ1-5,.,.,TRBV28,TGTGCCAGCAGTTCCGTAAAACTAGCTCCCCATCAGCCCCAGCATTTT,CASSSVKLAPHQPQHF
TRBJ1-1,.,.,TRBV7-9,TGTGCCAGCAGCTTTGGAGAGAACACTGAAGCTTTCTTT,CASSFGENTEAFF
TRBJ1-6,.,TRBD1,TRBV6-6,TGTGCCAGCAGTTACGGCGGGACAGATAATTCACCCCTCCACTTT,CASSYGGTDNSPLHF
TRBJ1-1,.,TRBD1,TRBV28,TGTGCCAGCAGCCTACCGACAGGGGGACCGCACACTGAAGCTTTCTTT,CASSLPTGGPHTEAFF
TRBJ2-4,.,.,TRBV5-8,TGTGCCAGCAGCTTGAAAGGGGTAGACATTCAGTACTTC,CASSLKGVDIQYF
TRBJ2-3,once,.,TRBV15,TGTGCCACCAGCGGAGCCAGGGGCACCGCAGATACGCAGTATTTT,CATSGARGTADTQYF
TRBJ1-4,few,.,TRBV14,TGTGCCAGCGGCCGACAGCGTGCAACTAATGAAAAACTGTTTTTT,CASGRQRATNEKLFF
TRBJ2-1,few,TRBD2,TRBV7-7,TGTGCTAGCAGCCCGAGGGCTAGCGGGGGGGCCGTCAATGAGCAGTTCTTC,CASSPRASGGAVNEQFF
TRBJ2-7,.,TRBD1,TRBV28,TGTGCCAGCAGGCTAGGGACAGGGCCCTACGAGCAGTACTTC,CASRLGTGPYEQYF
TRBJ1-5,.,.,TRBV2,TGTGCCAGCAGTGTACAGGAGAGGCTTTTACCCCAGCATTTT,CASSVQERLLPQHF
TRBJ2-4,.,TRBD1,TRBV7-9,TGTGCCAGCAGCGGATACGGGACAGGGGCCTTTCTGAACATTCAGTACTTC,CASSGYGTGAFLNIQYF
TRBJ2-1,.,.,TRBV2,TGTGCCAGCGAGCCGGCCGGACTTACGAATGAGCAGTTCTTC,CASEPAGLTNEQFF
TRBJ1-5,once,.,TRBV30,TGTGCCTGGAGTGGTGGTCAGGGTGGTCAGCCCCAGCATTTT,CAWSGGQGGQPQHF
TRBJ1-4,few,TRBD1,TRBV4-1,TGCGCCAGCAGCCGCCAGGGGGCGACTAATGAAAAACTGTTTTTT,CASSRQGATNEKLFF
TRBJ2-5,.,.,TRBV7-8,TGTGCCAGCAGCCCCGGGACTTTGGGGGGGACCCAGTACTTC,CASSPGTLGGTQYF
TRBJ2-2,.,.,TRBV6-4,TGTGCCAGCAGTGACGGTACGACAAACACCGGGGAGCTGTTTTTT,CASSDGTTNTGELFF
TRBJ1-5,once,TRBD1,TRBV7-9,TGCGCCAGCAGCTCCTTCGACAGGGCAAATCAGCCCCAGCATTTT,CASSSFDRANQPQHF
TRBJ2-7,.,TRBD1,TRBV9,TGTGCCAGCAGCGTTGACAGGGGGCAGTTCGAGCAGTACTTC,CASSVDRGQFEQYF